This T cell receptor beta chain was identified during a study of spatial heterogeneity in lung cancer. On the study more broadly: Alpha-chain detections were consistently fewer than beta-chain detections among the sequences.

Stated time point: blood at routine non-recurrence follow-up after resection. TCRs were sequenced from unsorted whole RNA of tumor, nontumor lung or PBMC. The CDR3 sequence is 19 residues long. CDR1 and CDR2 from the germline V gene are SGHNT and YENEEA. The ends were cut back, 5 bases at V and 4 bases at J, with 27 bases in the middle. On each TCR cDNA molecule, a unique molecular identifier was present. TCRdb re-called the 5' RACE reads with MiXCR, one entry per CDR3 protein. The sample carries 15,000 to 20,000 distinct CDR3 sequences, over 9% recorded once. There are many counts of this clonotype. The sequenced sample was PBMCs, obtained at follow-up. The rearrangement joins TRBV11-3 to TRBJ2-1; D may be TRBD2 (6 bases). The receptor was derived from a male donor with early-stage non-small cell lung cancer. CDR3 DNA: TGTGCCAGCAGCCACCCCAGGGACGGTAAGGTGAGCGGGTACAATGAGCAGTTCTTC. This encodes CASSHPRDGKVSGYNEQFF.